These 25 T cell receptor beta chains were sequenced from one sample in a study of blood T cell repertoires in COVID-19. Generated by immunoSEQ multiplex PCR, the TCRdb table keeps only in-frame clones and is missing some. The table shows just under 90,000 clones, with more than 90% occurring only once. Input material: peripheral blood. The receptor source for this set is a man aged 55 to 70 with acute or convalescent COVID-19.

This CDR3 is CASNLGLAGNNEQFF. DNA of the CDR3: TGTGCCAGCAACTTAGGACTAGCGGGAAACAATGAGCAGTTCTTC. The V and J genes are TRBV2 and TRBJ2-1; 12 bases agree with TRBD2. The ends lost 7 bases at V and 5 bases at J; junction bases unmatched: 6. Germline assignment: CDR1 SNHLY and CDR2 FYNNEI. The CDR3 extends over 15 amino acids.

The gene calls are TRBV2 and TRBJ1-4, with 8 bases that match TRBD1. Germline V gene lookup returns CDR1 SNHLY and CDR2 FYNNEI. V shed 2 bases, J shed 8 bases, and the junction held 7 bases outside the gene matches. The CDR3 runs 15 residues. This CDR3 reads CASSESGRGREKLFF. CDR3 coding DNA: TGTGCCAGCAGTGAAAGTGGCAGGGGGCGAGAAAAACTGTTTTTT.

V gene TRBV5-4 combines with J gene TRBJ2-1, with a possible D match to TRBD2 (6 bases). There are 14 residues in the CDR3. Per the germline V gene, CDR1 is SGHNT and CDR2 is YYREEE (reference sequence). Trimming removed 0 bases from V and 6 bases from J, with 10 bases in between. The CDR3 sequence: CASSLALSGNEQFF. The CDR3 DNA reads TGTGCCAGCAGCTTGGCCCTTAGCGGCAATGAGCAGTTCTTC. The variable domain in full, with the rest retrieved from reference TRBV5-4 and TRBJ2-1, is ETGVTQSPTHLIKTRGQQVTLRCSSQSGHNTVSWYQQALGQGPQFIFQYYREEENGRGNFPPRFSGLQFPNYSSELNVNALELDDSALYLCASSLALSGNEQFFGPGTRLTVL.

The CDR3 region is CASSYSAGRTDTQYF. CDR3 sequence (DNA): TGTGCCAGCAGTTACAGCGCGGGGCGGACAGATACGCAGTATTTT. The rearrangement uses TRBV6-6 and TRBJ2-3; TRBD2 might be the D (6 bases). Germline CDR1 is MNHNY and CDR2 is SVGAGI (reference sequence). V gave up 2 bases and J gave up 3 bases, with 12 bases separating them. This CDR3 comprises 15 residues.

This chain connects TRBV9 to TRBJ1-1, with a weak D call TRBD1 (5 bases). The germline V and J ends were trimmed by 0 bases and 6 bases, with 12 bases remaining between them. The germline V gene has CDR1 SGDLS and CDR2 YYNGEE. The CDR3 sequence is 14 residues long. CDR3: CASSVGGTAAEAFF. Here the CDR3 DNA reads TGTGCCAGCAGCGTAGGGGGCACGGCGGCTGAAGCTTTCTTT.

The gene calls are TRBV5-5 and TRBJ2-1; 10 bases fit TRBD2. The J segment lost 7 bases and the V segment lost 0 bases, leaving 4 bases of the junction unmatched. Per germline, CDR1 SGHKS and CDR2 YYEKEE (reference sequence). CDR3 size: 15 residues. CDR3 in amino acids: CASSLVQREGNEQFF. CDR3 DNA: TGTGCCAGCAGCTTGGTTCAGCGGGAGGGTAATGAGCAGTTCTTC. Full variable domain (remainder filled in from reference TRBV5-5 and TRBJ2-1): DAGVTQSPTHLIKTRGQQVTLRCSPISGHKSVSWYQQVLGQGPQFIFQYYEKEERGRGNFPDRFSARQFPNYSSELNVNALLLGDSALYLCASSLVQREGNEQFFGPGTRLTVL.

V is TRBV6-5 and J is TRBJ1-4, with 7 nucleotides matching TRBD1. Germline values: CDR1 MNHEY, CDR2 SVGAGI. J lost 5 bases, V lost 7 bases, and 4 bases had no gene match. This CDR3 contains 13 residues. CDR3 region: CASTPGGNEKLFF. Written as DNA, the CDR3 is TGTGCCAGCACCCCAGGGGGAAATGAAAAACTGTTTTTT.

The chain uses TRBV7-9 and TRBJ1-5; unclear D gene. The CDR3 runs 14 residues. The V gene lost 1 base and the J gene lost 5 bases, with 9 bases spanning the gap. The germline V gene has CDR1 SEHNR and CDR2 FQNEAQ (reference sequence). As DNA, the CDR3 is TGTGCCAGCAGCTTAGGAGGGATGCATCAGCCCCAGCATTTT. Residues: CASSLGGMHQPQHF.

The J gene is TRBJ1-1, the V gene TRBV6-5; possibly TRBD1 for D (6 bases). The germline V and J ends were trimmed by 7 bases and 4 bases, with 16 bases remaining between them. Germline V gene lookup returns CDR1 MNHEY and CDR2 SVGAGI. The CDR3 consists of 14 residues. CDR3 sequence reads: CASILDQTGTEAFF. The CDR3 DNA sequence: TGTGCCAGCATCTTAGACCAGACAGGCACTGAAGCTTTCTTT.

The chain couples TRBV19 to TRBJ1-2; D is ambiguous. Germline CDR1 is LNHDA and CDR2 is SQIVND (reference sequence). Trimming removed 4 bases at V and 7 bases at J, with 10 bases between. This CDR3 spans 12 amino acids. CDR3 coding DNA: TGTGCCAGTAGTAATCTCTCGGGTGGCTACACCTTC. Translation gives CASSNLSGGYTF.

V gene TRBV6-1 combines with J gene TRBJ2-7, with D unresolved. CDR1 MNHNS and CDR2 SASEGT come from the germline V gene. This CDR3 has 15 amino acids. The V end lost 3 bases, the J end lost 1 base, and 13 bases lay between the germline ends. Here the CDR3 reads CASSDQLLVSYEQYF. CDR3 in DNA: TGTGCCAGCAGTGACCAATTACTTGTGTCCTACGAGCAGTACTTC.

This clone was counted a single time. This chain links TRBV7-8 with TRBJ2-6; TRBD2 is a possible D gene (5 bases). The CDR3 is 16 residues long. Germline V lookup: CDR1 SGHVS, CDR2 FQNEAQ. Trimming cost V 2 bases and J 0 bases, with 8 bases left between them. The DNA for the CDR3 is TGTGCCAGCAGCTTATTTGGGAGCTCTGGGGCCAACGTCCTGACTTTC. It yields the protein CASSLFGSSGANVLTF.

This chain uses TRBV10-2 with TRBJ2-1; D not certain. The germline V and J ends were trimmed by 0 bases and 9 bases, with 9 bases remaining between them. This CDR3 comprises 13 residues. Germline V gene lookup returns CDR1 WSHSY and CDR2 SAAADI. The CDR3 protein is CASSESISGEQFF. In DNA form, the CDR3 reads TGCGCCAGCAGTGAGTCGATCTCCGGTGAGCAGTTCTTC.

The chain joins TRBV7-9 to TRBJ1-1; TRBD1 is a possible D gene (6 bases). CDR1 SEHNR and CDR2 FQNEAQ come from the germline V gene (reference sequence). V lost 5 bases to trimming and J lost 3 bases, with 19 bases between them. CDR3 length equals 16 residues. CDR3: CASSRGGPGTDTEAFF. In nucleotides, the CDR3 is TGTGCCAGCAGCCGTGGGGGCCCGGGGACGGACACTGAAGCTTTCTTT.

This clone was found a few times. This chain connects TRBV29-1 to TRBJ1-1, with 7 bases fitting TRBD1. CDR1 is SQVTM and CDR2 is ANQGSEA in the germline V gene. The CDR3 length is 14 residues. V trimming: 4 bases; J trimming: 3 bases; junction bases outside the gene matches: 8. Here the CDR3 DNA reads TGCAGCGTTGCAACCGGGACAGCTTACACTGAAGCTTTCTTT. This gives the protein CSVATGTAYTEAFF.

Comment on this clone: Other DNA variants within this sample encode the same CDR3. V and J are TRBV5-4 and TRBJ2-3, with D uncertain. Trimming shortened V by 0 bases and J by 1 base, and 3 bases separated the two germline ends. The CDR3 has 13 amino acids. CDR1 SGHNT and CDR2 YYREEE come from the germline V gene (reference sequence). The CDR3 reads CASSLAGTDTQYF. CDR3 in DNA: TGTGCCAGCAGCTTGGCAGGCACAGATACGCAGTATTTT.

V gene TRBV6-2 or TRBV6-3 combines with J gene TRBJ2-1; possibly TRBD2 for D (6 bases). CDR3 size: 14 residues. The V end was cut by 3 bases, the J end by 6 bases, with 12 bases between. Germline lookup yields CDR1 MNHEY and CDR2 SVGEGT. The CDR3 spells CASSYSGARNEQFF. In DNA, the CDR3 is TGTGCCAGCAGTTATTCGGGAGCCCGCAATGAGCAGTTCTTC.

The chain recombines TRBV28 with TRBJ1-3; no firm D call. The CDR3 extends over 14 amino acids. Trimming took 7 bases from V and 0 from J, leaving 10 bases between them. Germline V gives CDR1 MDHEN, CDR2 SYDVKM. The CDR3 DNA is TGTGCCAGCACCGCCCCCGGCTCTGGAAACACCATATATTTT. Translated, it gives CASTAPGSGNTIYF.

The CDR3 DNA sequence: TGTGCCAGCAGTACAGGGGGAGGCAATCAGCCCCAGCATTTT. As protein: CASSTGGGNQPQHF. The V and J genes are TRBV28 and TRBJ1-5; 8 positions agree with TRBD1. V gave up 5 bases and J gave up 2 bases; unmatched junction bases: 2. CDR1 and CDR2 from the germline V gene are MDHEN and SYDVKM. CDR3 length: 14 amino acids.

The V and J genes are TRBV7-2 and TRBJ2-7; TRBD2 aligns across 9 bases. V was pared by 5 bases and J by 2 bases, with 7 bases of the junction left unmatched. The CDR3 covers 15 residues. The germline gives CDR1 SGHTA, CDR2 FQGNSA. The DNA of the CDR3 is TGTGCCAGCAGCGGTCGAGCGGGGGGAGCCTACGAGCAGTACTTC. Its protein is CASSGRAGGAYEQYF.

The chain uses TRBV5-6 and TRBJ2-1; 11 bases align to TRBD2. Trimming at V came to 0 bases and at J to 6 bases, leaving 8 bases not matched to a gene. Looked up from germline, CDR1 is SGHDT and CDR2 is YYEEEE. This CDR3 comprises 17 residues. CDR3: CASSLVAGGLFGNEQFF. Written as DNA, the CDR3 is TGTGCCAGCAGCTTGGTAGCGGGAGGGCTCTTCGGCAATGAGCAGTTCTTC.

The count of this clone is one. This chain joins TRBV7-8 and TRBJ1-6, with D perhaps TRBD1 (5 bases). The CDR3 totals 19 residues. V lost 5 bases, J lost 0 bases, and 20 bases lay in between. The germline V gene encodes CDR1 SGHVS and CDR2 FQNEAQ. The CDR3 loop reads CASSPGWGVRSSYNSPLHF. The CDR3 DNA follows: TGTGCCAGCAGCCCCGGGTGGGGGGTACGGAGCTCCTATAATTCACCCCTCCACTTT.

The chain employs TRBV30 and TRBJ1-2, with D uncertain. Germline V CDR1 and CDR2: GTSNPN, SVGIG (reference sequence). The germline V and J ends were trimmed by 3 bases and 4 bases, with 12 bases remaining between them. The CDR3 runs 13 residues. The DNA of the CDR3 is TGTGCCTGGAGCGCCGGGGTACCCTATGGCTACACCTTC. Its protein product is CAWSAGVPYGYTF.

The chain combines TRBV5-4 with TRBJ1-1; 8 bases map to TRBD1. The junction had 11 bases not matched to a gene; V was cut back by 4 bases and J by 3 bases. Germline-derived CDR1 and CDR2 are SGHNT and YYREEE (reference sequence). This CDR3 is built from 16 residues. CDR3 DNA: TGTGCCAGCAGCACCCGCAGGGGGCAGGGGGACACTGAAGCTTTCTTT. Protein: CASSTRRGQGDTEAFF.

This sequence joins TRBV19 and TRBJ1-4; TRBD1 matches at 8 bases. The CDR3 covers 15 residues. From germline, CDR1 is LNHDA and CDR2 SQIVND (reference sequence). V dropped 5 bases and J dropped 8; count of bases not matched to a gene: 10. CDR3 residues: CASSLPGTGGEKLFF. In DNA, the CDR3 is TGTGCCAGTAGTCTGCCAGGGACAGGTGGAGAAAAACTGTTTTTT.